This TCR beta chain was captured in a study of control samples from healthy donors and cancer patients. This clone was counted a single time. Assay used: immunoSEQ multiplex PCR; TCRdb lists only in-frame clones, some missing. The table lists some 110,000 clones, 85% to 90% of them singletons. The CDR3 extends over 14 amino acids. Germline assignment: CDR1 LNHDA and CDR2 SQIVND (reference sequence). V was clipped by 3 bases and J by 6 bases, with 14 bases between them. What was sequenced was PBMCs. The chain has TRBV19 and TRBJ1-1; D perhaps matches TRBD1 (5 bases). The origin of this receptor is a woman between 50 and 59 years old with colorectal cancer. CDR3 sequence (DNA): TGTGCCAGTAGTATGAGGGGTCTACTCTCTGAAGCTTTCTTT. This codes for CASSMRGLLSEAFF. Complete variable domain (other parts from reference TRBV19 and TRBJ1-1): DGGITQSPKYLFRKEGQNVTLSCEQNLNHDAMYWYRQDPGQGLRLIYYSQIVNDFQKGDIAEGYSVSREKKESFPLTVTSAQKNPTAFYLCASSMRGLLSEAFFGQGTRLTVV.